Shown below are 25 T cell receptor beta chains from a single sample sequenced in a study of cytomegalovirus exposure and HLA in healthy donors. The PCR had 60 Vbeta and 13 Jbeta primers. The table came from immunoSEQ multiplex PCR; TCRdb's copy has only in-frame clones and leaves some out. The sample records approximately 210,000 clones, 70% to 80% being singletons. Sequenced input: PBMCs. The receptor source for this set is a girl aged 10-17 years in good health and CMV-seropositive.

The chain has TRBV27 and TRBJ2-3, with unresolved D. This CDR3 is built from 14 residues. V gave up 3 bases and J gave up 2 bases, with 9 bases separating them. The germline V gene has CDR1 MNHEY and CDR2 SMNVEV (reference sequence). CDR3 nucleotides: TGTGCCAGCAGTTTGACCGGAGCCACAGATACGCAGTATTTT. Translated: CASSLTGATDTQYF.

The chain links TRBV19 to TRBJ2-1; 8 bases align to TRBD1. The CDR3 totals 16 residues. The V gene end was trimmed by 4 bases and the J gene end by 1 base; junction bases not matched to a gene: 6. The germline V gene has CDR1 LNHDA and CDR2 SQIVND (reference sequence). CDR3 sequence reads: CASSSRDRLSYNEQFF. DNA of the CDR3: TGTGCCAGTAGTAGCCGGGACAGGCTGTCCTACAATGAGCAGTTCTTC.

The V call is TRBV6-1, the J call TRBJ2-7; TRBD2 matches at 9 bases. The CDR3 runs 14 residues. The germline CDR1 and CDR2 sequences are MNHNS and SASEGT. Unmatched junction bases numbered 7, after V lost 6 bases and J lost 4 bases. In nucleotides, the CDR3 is TGTGCCAGCAGCATAGCGCGGGGGGGGTACGAGCAGTACTTC. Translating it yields CASSIARGGYEQYF.

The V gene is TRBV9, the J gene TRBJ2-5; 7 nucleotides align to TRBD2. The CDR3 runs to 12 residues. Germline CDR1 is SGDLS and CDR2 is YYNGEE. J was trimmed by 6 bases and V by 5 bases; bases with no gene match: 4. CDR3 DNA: TGTGCCAGCAGGGGACTACGAAAGACCCAGTACTTC. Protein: CASRGLRKTQYF.

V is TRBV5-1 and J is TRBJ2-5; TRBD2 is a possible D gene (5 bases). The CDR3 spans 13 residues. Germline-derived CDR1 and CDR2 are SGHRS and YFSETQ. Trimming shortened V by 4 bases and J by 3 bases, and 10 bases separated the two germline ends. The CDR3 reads CASSPSGEETQYF. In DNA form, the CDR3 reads TGCGCCAGCAGCCCCAGCGGAGAAGAGACCCAGTACTTC.

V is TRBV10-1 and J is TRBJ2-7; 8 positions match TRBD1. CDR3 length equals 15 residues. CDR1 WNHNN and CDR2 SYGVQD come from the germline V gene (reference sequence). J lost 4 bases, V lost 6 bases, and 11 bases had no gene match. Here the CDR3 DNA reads TGCGCCAGCAGCGCGGACAGGGCTGTCCCTTACGAGCAGTACTTC. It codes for CASSADRAVPYEQYF.

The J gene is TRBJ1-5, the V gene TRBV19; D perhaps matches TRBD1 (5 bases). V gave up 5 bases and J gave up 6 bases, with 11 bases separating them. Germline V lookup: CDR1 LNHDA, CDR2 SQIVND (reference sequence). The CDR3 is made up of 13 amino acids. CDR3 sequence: CASSGQGGQPQHF. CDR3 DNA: TGTGCCAGTAGTGGGCAGGGAGGTCAGCCCCAGCATTTT.

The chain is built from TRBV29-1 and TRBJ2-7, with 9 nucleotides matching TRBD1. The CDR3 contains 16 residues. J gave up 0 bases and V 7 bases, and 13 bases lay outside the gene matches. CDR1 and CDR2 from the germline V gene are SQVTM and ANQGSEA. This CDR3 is CSATLPGTGNSYEQYF. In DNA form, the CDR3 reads TGCAGCGCAACCCTGCCTGGGACAGGGAACTCCTACGAGCAGTACTTC.

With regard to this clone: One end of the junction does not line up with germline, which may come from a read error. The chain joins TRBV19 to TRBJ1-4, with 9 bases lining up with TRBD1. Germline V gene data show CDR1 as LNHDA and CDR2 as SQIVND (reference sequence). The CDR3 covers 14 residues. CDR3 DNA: TGTGCCAGTAGCATAGGACAGGGGAATGAAAAACTGTTTTTT. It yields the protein CASSIGQGNEKLFF.

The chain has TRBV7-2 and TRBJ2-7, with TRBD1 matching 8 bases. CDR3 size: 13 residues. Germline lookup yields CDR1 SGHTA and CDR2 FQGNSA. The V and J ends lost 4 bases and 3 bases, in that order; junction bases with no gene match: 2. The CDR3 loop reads CASSSGTGYEQYF. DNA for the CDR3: TGTGCCAGCAGCTCGGGGACAGGCTACGAGCAGTACTTC.

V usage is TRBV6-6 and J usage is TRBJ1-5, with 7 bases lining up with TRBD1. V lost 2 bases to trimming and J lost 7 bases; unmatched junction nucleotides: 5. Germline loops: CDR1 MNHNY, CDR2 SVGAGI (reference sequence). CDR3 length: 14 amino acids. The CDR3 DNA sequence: TGTGCCAGCAGTTACGGACAGGAGGGCCAGCCCCAGCATTTT. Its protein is CASSYGQEGQPQHF.

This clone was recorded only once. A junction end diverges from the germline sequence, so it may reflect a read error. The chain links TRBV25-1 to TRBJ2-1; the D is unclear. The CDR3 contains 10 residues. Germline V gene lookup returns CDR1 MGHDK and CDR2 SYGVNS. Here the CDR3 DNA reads TGTGCCAGCAGTGACAAAGAGCAGTTCTTC. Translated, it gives CASSDKEQFF.

The CDR3 DNA sequence: TGTGCCAGCAGACCTCACAGGGGATACACCGGGGAGCTGTTTTTT. Translating gives CASRPHRGYTGELFF. The V and J genes are TRBV6-5 and TRBJ2-2, with 7 positions matching TRBD1. Germline V lookup: CDR1 MNHEY, CDR2 SVGAGI. The CDR3 loop spans 15 amino acids. V was pared by 6 bases and J by 3 bases, with 7 bases of the junction left unmatched.

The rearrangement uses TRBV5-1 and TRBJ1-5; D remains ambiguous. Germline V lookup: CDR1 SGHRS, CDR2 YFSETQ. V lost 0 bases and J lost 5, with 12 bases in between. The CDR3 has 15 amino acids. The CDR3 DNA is TGCGCCAGCAGCTTGGGGGCCTCGACGGATCAGCCCCAGCATTTT. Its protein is CASSLGASTDQPQHF.

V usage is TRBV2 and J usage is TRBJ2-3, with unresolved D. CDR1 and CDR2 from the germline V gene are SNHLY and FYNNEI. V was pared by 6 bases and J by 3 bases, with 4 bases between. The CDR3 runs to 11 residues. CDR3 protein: CASRATDTQYF. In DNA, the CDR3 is TGTGCCAGCAGGGCTACAGATACGCAGTATTTT.

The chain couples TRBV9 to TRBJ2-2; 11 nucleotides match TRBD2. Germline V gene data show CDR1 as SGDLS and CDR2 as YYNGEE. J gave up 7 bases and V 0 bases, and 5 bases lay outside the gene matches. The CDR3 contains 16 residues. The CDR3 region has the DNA TGTGCCAGCAGCGTAGAGGGACTAGCGGTGGGCGGGGAGCTGTTTTTT. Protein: CASSVEGLAVGGELFF. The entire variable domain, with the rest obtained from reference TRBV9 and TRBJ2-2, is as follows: DSGVTQTPKHLITATGQRVTLRCSPRSGDLSVYWYQQSLDQGLQFLIQYYNGEERAKGNILERFSAQQFPDLHSELNLSSLELGDSALYFCASSVEGLAVGGELFFGEGSRLTVL.

CDR3 nucleotides: TGTGCCAGCAGCCTAGACCGGGGGTTGGTATTTCCGGATACGCAGTATTTT. Its protein product is CASSLDRGLVFPDTQYF. V and J are TRBV7-6 and TRBJ2-3; TRBD2 is a possible D gene (6 bases). Germline assignment: CDR1 SGHVS and CDR2 FNYEAQ. The CDR3 loop spans 17 amino acids. Trimming took off 5 bases at V and 6 bases at J, with 24 bases between the two ends.

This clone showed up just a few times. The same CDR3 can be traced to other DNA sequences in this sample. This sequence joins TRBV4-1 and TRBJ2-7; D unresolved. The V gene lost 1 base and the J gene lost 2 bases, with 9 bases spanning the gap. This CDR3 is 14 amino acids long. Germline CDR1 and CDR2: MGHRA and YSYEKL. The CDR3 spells CASSQVNRAYEQYF. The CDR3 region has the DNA TGCGCCAGCAGCCAAGTTAACAGAGCCTACGAGCAGTACTTC.

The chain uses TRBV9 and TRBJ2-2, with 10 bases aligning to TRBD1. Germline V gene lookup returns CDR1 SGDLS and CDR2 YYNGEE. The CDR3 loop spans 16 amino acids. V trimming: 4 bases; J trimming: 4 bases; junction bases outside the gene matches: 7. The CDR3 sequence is CASSPGTGVTTGELFF. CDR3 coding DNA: TGTGCCAGCAGCCCAGGGACAGGGGTAACCACCGGGGAGCTGTTTTTT. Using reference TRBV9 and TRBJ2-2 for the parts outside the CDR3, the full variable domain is DSGVTQTPKHLITATGQRVTLRCSPRSGDLSVYWYQQSLDQGLQFLIQYYNGEERAKGNILERFSAQQFPDLHSELNLSSLELGDSALYFCASSPGTGVTTGELFFGEGSRLTVL.

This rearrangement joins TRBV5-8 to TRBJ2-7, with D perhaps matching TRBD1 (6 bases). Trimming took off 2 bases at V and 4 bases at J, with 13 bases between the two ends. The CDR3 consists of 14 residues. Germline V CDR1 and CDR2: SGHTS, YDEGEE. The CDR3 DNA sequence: TGTGCCAGCAGCTTAACAGGGATCTCTTACGAGCAGTACTTC. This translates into CASSLTGISYEQYF.

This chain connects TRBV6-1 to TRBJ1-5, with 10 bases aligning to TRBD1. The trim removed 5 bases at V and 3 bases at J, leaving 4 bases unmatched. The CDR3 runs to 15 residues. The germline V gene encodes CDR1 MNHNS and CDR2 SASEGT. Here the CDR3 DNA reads TGTGCCAGCAGTCCCGACAGGGGGCTCAATCAGCCCCAGCATTTT. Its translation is CASSPDRGLNQPQHF.

In nucleotides, the CDR3 is TGTGCCAGCAGACGCGCGTACGTCTACACCTTC. Protein sequence: CASRRAYVYTF. The chain recombines TRBV7-2 with TRBJ1-2; D not resolved. V was pared by 6 bases and J by 10 bases, with 12 bases between. This CDR3 is 11 amino acids long. Germline V gene sequence: CDR1 SGHTA, CDR2 FQGNSA.

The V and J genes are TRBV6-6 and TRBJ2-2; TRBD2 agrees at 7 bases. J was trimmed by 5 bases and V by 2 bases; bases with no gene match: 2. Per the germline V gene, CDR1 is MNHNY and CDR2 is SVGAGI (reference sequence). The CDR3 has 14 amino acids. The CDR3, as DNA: TGTGCCAGCAGTTACGGGGGGGGGACCGGGGAGCTGTTTTTT. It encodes CASSYGGGTGELFF.

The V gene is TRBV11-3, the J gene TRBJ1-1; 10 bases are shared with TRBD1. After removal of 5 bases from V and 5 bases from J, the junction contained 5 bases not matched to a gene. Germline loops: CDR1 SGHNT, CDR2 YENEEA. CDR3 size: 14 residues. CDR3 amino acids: CASSMDRGGTEAFF. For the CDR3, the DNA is TGTGCCAGCAGCATGGACAGGGGGGGGACTGAAGCTTTCTTT.

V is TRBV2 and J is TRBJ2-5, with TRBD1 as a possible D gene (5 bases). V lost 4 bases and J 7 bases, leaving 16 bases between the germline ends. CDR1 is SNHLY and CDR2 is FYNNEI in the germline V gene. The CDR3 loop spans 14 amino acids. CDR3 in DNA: TGTGCCAGCAGTGTCGGCTATTCAGGGTTGACCCAGTACTTC. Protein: CASSVGYSGLTQYF.